This T cell receptor delta chain was recorded in a study of gamma-delta chains in newborns, infants, children. Study details: Microbial exposure reportedly drives polyclonal innate γδ T cell expansion after birth.

TCRdb redid the clone calls on the reads with CATT. The data contain several thousand delta-chain clones, approximately 38% of them singletons. J gave up 0 bases and V 0 bases, and 7 bases lay outside the gene matches. Germline V gene data show CDR1 as GEAIGNYY and CDR2 as EKD. CDR3 size: 19 residues. By its share, this clone is medium-sized (0.01 to 0.1%). Sequenced sample: blood. This sequence joins TRDV2 and TRDJ3, with 7 bases aligning to TRDD3. This receptor was taken from a child who received the measles vaccine. CDR3: CACDTGGSLVSWDTRQMFF. The CDR3 nucleotides read TGTGCCTGTGACACCGGGGGATCCCTTGTCTCCTGGGACACCCGACAGATGTTTTTC.